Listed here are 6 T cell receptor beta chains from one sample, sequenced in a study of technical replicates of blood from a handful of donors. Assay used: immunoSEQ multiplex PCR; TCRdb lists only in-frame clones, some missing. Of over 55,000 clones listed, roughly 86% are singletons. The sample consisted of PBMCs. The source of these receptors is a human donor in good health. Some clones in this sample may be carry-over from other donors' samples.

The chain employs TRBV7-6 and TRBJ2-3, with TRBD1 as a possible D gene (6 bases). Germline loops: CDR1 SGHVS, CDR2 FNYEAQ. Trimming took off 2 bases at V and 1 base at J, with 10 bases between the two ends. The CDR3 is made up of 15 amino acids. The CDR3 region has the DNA TGTGCCAGCAGCTTATCGTGGGGGCGCACAGATACGCAGTATTTT. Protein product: CASSLSWGRTDTQYF.

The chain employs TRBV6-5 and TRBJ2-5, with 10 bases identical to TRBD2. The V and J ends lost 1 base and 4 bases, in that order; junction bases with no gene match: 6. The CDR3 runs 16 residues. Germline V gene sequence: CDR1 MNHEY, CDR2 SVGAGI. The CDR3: CASSYYGTSEAETQYF. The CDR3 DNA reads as TGTGCCAGCAGTTACTATGGGACTAGCGAGGCAGAGACCCAGTACTTC.

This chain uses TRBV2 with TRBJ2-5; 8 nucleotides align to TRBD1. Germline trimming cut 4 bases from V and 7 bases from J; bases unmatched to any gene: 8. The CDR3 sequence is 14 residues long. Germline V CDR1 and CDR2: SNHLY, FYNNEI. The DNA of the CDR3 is TGTGCCAGCAGTGCGGTGACAGGGGCTGGGACCCAGTACTTC. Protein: CASSAVTGAGTQYF.

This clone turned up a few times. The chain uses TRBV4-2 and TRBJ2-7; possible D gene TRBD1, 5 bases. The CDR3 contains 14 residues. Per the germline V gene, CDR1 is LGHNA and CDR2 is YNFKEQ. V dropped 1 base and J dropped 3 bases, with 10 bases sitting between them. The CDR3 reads CASSQGLDSYEQYF. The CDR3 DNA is TGTGCCAGCAGCCAAGGACTCGACAGCTACGAGCAGTACTTC.

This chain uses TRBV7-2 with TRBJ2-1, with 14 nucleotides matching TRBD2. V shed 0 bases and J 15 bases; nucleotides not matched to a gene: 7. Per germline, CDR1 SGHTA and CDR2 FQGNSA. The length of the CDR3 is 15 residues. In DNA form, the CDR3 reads TGTGCCAGCAGCTTAGCTGGGACTAGCGGGAGCGTCGCGTTCTTC. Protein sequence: CASSLAGTSGSVAFF. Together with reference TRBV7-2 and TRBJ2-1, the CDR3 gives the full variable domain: GAGVSQSPSNKVTEKGKDVELRCDPISGHTALYWYRQSLGQGLEFLIYFQGNSAPDKSGLPSDRFSAERTGGSVSTLTIQRTQQEDSAVYLCASSLAGTSGSVAFFGPGTRLTVL.

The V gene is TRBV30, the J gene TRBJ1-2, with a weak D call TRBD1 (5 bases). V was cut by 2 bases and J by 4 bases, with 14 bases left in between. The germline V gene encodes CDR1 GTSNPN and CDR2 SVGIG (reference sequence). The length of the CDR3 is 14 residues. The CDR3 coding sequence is TGTGCCTGGAGTAAGGGGCCAGGGATCTATGGCTACACCTTC. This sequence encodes CAWSKGPGIYGYTF. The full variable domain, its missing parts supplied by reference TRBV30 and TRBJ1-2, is SQTIHQWPATLVQPVGSPLSLECTVEGTSNPNLYWYRQAAGRGLQLLFYSVGIGQISSEVPQNLSASRPQDRQFILSSKKLLLSDSGFYLCAWSKGPGIYGYTFGSGTRLTVV.